The clone carrying this T cell receptor beta chain was detected a few times. Its matching antigen is unknown. These data belong to a study of beta chain features in type 1 diabetes. Expressed TCRB transcripts got sequenced, as all isolated RNA was reverse transcribed. Using immunoSEQ multiplex PCR, the repertoire was profiled, and TCRdb retains in-frame clones only, with some absent. This table has under 850,000 clones, 13% appearing once. Study observations and caveats: Resolution of whether HLA type affects TCRB rearrangement was not achieved here. A moderate, significant TCRB CDR3 shortening appeared in type 1 diabetes across four CD4+ subsets.

Germline V gene lookup returns CDR1 KGHSH and CDR2 LQKENI. This CDR3 spans 13 amino acids. The ends lost 3 bases at V and 8 bases at J; junction bases unmatched: 3. This TCR derives from a young man with type 1 diabetes. Source material: naive CD4+ T cells from blood. The V call is TRBV18, the J call TRBJ2-1; TRBD1 matches at 8 bases. The CDR3 DNA is TGTGCCAGCTCACCGACAGGGGATCATGAGCAGTTCTTC. It yields the protein CASSPTGDHEQFF.